One T cell receptor (beta chain) is described in this entry. This clone's antigen is unknown. No base-level quality is on record; no much larger clone is a single base apart. The entry originates in a study of blood T cell repertoires in COVID-19 (dated by TCRdb to about 2020). For context, the study as a whole: The collaborator samples originated in the United States, Italy and Spain and spanned the acute and convalescent phases of COVID-19. The prospective study material was composed of cDNA or gDNA derived from T cells, B-cell-depleted T cells, or PBMCs. Deeply sampled blood TCRbeta repertoires from subjects exposed to, actively infected with, or recovered from COVID-19 were included in the dataset. The repertoires were released in a freely available public database intended as a resource for research on the immune response to SARS-CoV-2. The samples were drawn from the first 160 participants of the ongoing ImmuneRACE study and from 1,200 or so subjects provided by 6 global collaborators. Nearly every sample came with metadata listing a de-identified subject ID, COVID-19 status, age in years and sex. Where available, HLA class I and class II types were obtained from metadata supplied by the sample provider rather than from assay-based typing. What the study reported, not specific to this receptor: The quantity of clinical and demographic metadata differed by source and by participant and was supplied without curation.

Sequences DFQATT (CDR1) and SNEGSKA (CDR2) are obtained from the germline V gene (reference sequence). The germline ends are 13 bases apart after V is trimmed by 3 bases and J by 4 bases. Reading from cysteine to phenylalanine, the CDR3 counts 14 amino acids. Only the CDR3 DNA is retained, 42 bases long and in frame from the first base. The immunoSEQ Assay, a bias-controlled multiplex PCR, was used to amplify TCRbeta CDR3 regions from genomic DNA. The authors' analysis ran thus. Within the assay, amplification of reference gene primers was used to estimate how many nucleated cells each sample contained. To quantify the absolute abundance of each unique TCRbeta CDR3 rearrangement, sequence reads were collapsed and filtered. For each sample, productive Simpson clonality was calculated by taking the square root of Simpson's diversity index across productive rearrangements. Sourced from immuneACCESS, this table was stored by TCRdb with only in-frame sequences that have V and J called. A share of the clones is absent; for the studies checked, an unresolved V gene accounts for under half, and the remainder has no known explanation. V and J calls and clone size are given by that table; D and trimming were obtained from the DNA. In this sample the table shows under 45,000 clones, 85% to 95% of which occur a single time. In total, the top ten clones hold roughly 42% of the sample.

Collaborating institutions collected whole blood in K2EDTA tubes following their own protocols. For TCRbeta analysis, collaborators shipped samples in one of three forms: frozen whole blood, isolated PBMCs, or DNA extracted from either of those sample types. The sequence is built from TRBV20-1 and TRBJ2-1; TRBD1 is possibly the D segment (6 matching bases). The source is a man aged 60-69 years with active or convalescent COVID-19. The specimen sequenced was peripheral blood. The nucleotides read TGCAGTGCTAGTTTCAGGGGAACTTACAATGAGCAGTTCTTC. The translation is CSASFRGTYNEQFF.